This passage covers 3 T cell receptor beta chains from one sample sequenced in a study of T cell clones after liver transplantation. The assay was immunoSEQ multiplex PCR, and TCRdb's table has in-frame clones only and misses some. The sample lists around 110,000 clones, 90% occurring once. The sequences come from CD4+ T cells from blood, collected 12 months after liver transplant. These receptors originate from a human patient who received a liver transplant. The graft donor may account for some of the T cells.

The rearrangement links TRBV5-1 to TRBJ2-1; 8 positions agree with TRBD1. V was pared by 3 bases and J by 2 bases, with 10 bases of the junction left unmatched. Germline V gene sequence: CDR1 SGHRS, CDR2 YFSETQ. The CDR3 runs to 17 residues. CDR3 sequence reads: CASSSGLGQGPYNEQFF. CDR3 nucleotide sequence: TGCGCCAGCAGCTCCGGCCTTGGACAGGGCCCCTACAATGAGCAGTTCTTC. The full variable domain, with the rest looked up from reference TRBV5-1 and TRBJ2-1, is KAGVTQTPRYLIKTRGQQVTLSCSPISGHRSVSWYQQTPGQGLQFLFEYFSETQRNKGNFPGRFSGRQFSNSRSEMNVSTLELGDSALYLCASSSGLGQGPYNEQFFGPGTRLTVL.

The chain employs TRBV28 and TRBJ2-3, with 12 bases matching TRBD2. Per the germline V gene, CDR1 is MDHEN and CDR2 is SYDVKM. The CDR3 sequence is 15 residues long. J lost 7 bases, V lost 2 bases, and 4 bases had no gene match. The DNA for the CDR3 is TGTGCCAGCAGTTTAAGACTAGCGGGAGCTAATACGCAGTATTTT. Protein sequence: CASSLRLAGANTQYF.

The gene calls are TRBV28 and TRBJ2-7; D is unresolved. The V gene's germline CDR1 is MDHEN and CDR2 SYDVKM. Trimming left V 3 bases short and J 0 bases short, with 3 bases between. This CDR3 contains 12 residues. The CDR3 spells CASSFPSYEQYF. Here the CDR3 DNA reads TGTGCCAGCAGTTTCCCCTCCTACGAGCAGTACTTC. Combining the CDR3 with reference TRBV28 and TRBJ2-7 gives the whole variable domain DVKVTQSSRYLVKRTGEKVFLECVQDMDHENMFWYRQDPGLGLRLIYFSYDVKMKEKGDIPEGYSVSREKKERFSLILESASTNQTSMYLCASSFPSYEQYFGPGTRLTVT.